The 20 T cell receptor beta chains reported below all come from one sample, sequenced in a study of T-cell reconstitution after alpha-beta-depleted transplantation in children. Unique molecular identifiers were incorporated into the prepared TCRbeta library. TCRdb redid the calling of the PCR reads with MiXCR, one entry per CDR3 protein. Here the sample spans approximately 500,000 distinct CDR3 sequences, 10% being singletons. This material consisted of PBMCs, taken before TCRalphabeta/CD19-depleted stem cell transplant. These receptor sequences come from a child younger than 10 with inherited bone marrow failure, due to receive a stem cell transplant.

This clonotype was detected many times. The chain couples TRBV4-3 to TRBJ1-2, with TRBD1 identical over 7 bases. V shed 2 bases and J 2 bases; nucleotides not matched to a gene: 5. Germline-derived CDR1 and CDR2 are LGHNA and YSLEER. The CDR3 extends over 15 amino acids. The chain's CDR3 is CASSQFGQENYGYTF. In nucleotides, the CDR3 is TGCGCCAGCAGCCAATTTGGACAGGAAAACTATGGCTACACCTTC.

This clonotype was found a few times. The V gene is TRBV20-1, the J gene TRBJ2-3, with D perhaps TRBD2 (6 bases). The germline gives CDR1 DFQATT, CDR2 SNEGSKA (reference sequence). This CDR3 comprises 15 residues. With 6 bases removed from V and 9 bases from J, the gap between germline ends came to 25 bases. The CDR3 DNA reads as TGCAGTGCCCCACCGGGGGTTCTAAGGGGACCGACGCAGTATTTT. Protein product: CSAPPGVLRGPTQYF.

This clonotype turned up a few times. The chain recombines TRBV11-3 with TRBJ2-2; D remains unclear. V was trimmed by 5 bases and J by 6 bases, leaving 10 bases between them. This CDR3 region has 13 residues. CDR1 SGHNT and CDR2 YENEEA come from the germline V gene. This chain's CDR3 is CASSHYWSGELFF. DNA for the CDR3: TGTGCCAGCAGCCACTACTGGTCCGGGGAGCTGTTTTTT.

The J gene is TRBJ2-1, the V gene TRBV18; D uncertain. Germline values: CDR1 KGHSH, CDR2 LQKENI. V lost 1 base and J 1 base, leaving 8 bases between the germline ends. The CDR3 is 15 amino acids. The CDR3 protein is CASSPRRESYNEQFF. The DNA of the CDR3 is TGTGCCAGCTCACCACGTAGGGAATCCTACAATGAGCAGTTCTTC.

This clonotype was counted at least ten times. This chain joins TRBV9 and TRBJ1-3; D uncertain. V shed 0 bases and J shed 0 bases, with 10 bases lying between them. The germline CDR1 and CDR2 sequences are SGDLS and YYNGEE. This CDR3 contains 16 residues. CDR3 region: CASSVAASFSGNTIYF. As DNA, the CDR3 is TGTGCCAGCAGCGTAGCGGCCTCCTTCTCTGGAAACACCATATATTTT.

The sample holds a few counts of this clonotype. The rearrangement links TRBV29-1 to TRBJ2-3; maybe TRBD2 (6 bases). Germline loops: CDR1 SQVTM, CDR2 ANQGSEA. The CDR3 contains 13 residues. Trimming took 6 bases from V and 0 from J, leaving 10 bases between them. Here the CDR3 reads CSVGSGSTDTQYF. Here the CDR3 DNA reads TGCAGCGTGGGGAGCGGGAGCACAGATACGCAGTATTTT.

The sample holds many counts of this clonotype. The gene calls are TRBV4-3 and TRBJ1-6; TRBD1 is a possible D gene (6 bases). CDR1 is LGHNA and CDR2 is YSLEER in the germline V gene. Trimming left V 0 bases short and J 4 bases short, with 7 bases between. The CDR3 is 15 amino acids. The CDR3 DNA sequence: TGCGCCAGCAGCCAAGAGCAGGGGTATAATTCACCCCTCCACTTT. Its translation is CASSQEQGYNSPLHF.

There are many counts of this clonotype. The rearrangement joins TRBV7-8 to TRBJ2-7, with a weak D call TRBD1 (5 bases). Trimming cost V 8 bases and J 4 bases, with 12 bases left between them. The germline gives CDR1 SGHVS, CDR2 FQNEAQ. The CDR3 totals 12 residues. DNA of the CDR3: TGTGCCAGCGCGCAGGGCGGTTACGAGCAGTACTTC. Translated, it gives CASAQGGYEQYF.

This clonotype was detected many times. The chain recombines TRBV7-9 with TRBJ2-3, with TRBD2 as a possible D gene (5 bases). The CDR3 totals 12 residues. V was trimmed by 8 bases and J by 5 bases, leaving 11 bases between them. The germline CDR1 and CDR2 sequences are SEHNR and FQNEAQ (reference sequence). Here the CDR3 DNA reads TGTGCCAGCGGGAGTAATGGAGATACGCAGTATTTT. Amino acid sequence: CASGSNGDTQYF.

In its sample, this clonotype was seen many times. The chain carries TRBV20-1 and TRBJ2-7; D tentatively fits TRBD1 or TRBD2 (5 bases each). The germline gives CDR1 DFQATT, CDR2 SNEGSKA (reference sequence). The CDR3 runs to 13 residues. This CDR3 reads CRTSRDGYYEQYF. In DNA form, the CDR3 reads TGCAGGACGTCCCGGGACGGTTACTACGAGCAGTACTTC.

For the CDR3, the DNA is TGTGCCAGCAGTGAATGGGCTAGCGGGAGGGATACGCAGTATTTT. Translating it yields CASSEWASGRDTQYF. The chain combines TRBV6-1 with TRBJ2-3; 11 bases fit TRBD2. Losses at the gene ends were 2 bases for V and 6 bases for J; bases not matched to a gene: 4. This CDR3 is built from 15 residues. Germline V gene sequence: CDR1 MNHNS, CDR2 SASEGT.

This clonotype was seen a handful of times. This rearrangement joins TRBV3-1 to TRBJ2-7; possibly TRBD1 or TRBD2 for D (5 bases each). This CDR3 is 16 amino acids long. Germline V lookup: CDR1 LGHDT, CDR2 YNNKEL (reference sequence). Deletions cut 2 bases from V and 1 base from J, with 15 bases between. Here the CDR3 reads CASSQMFRDPSYEQYF. The CDR3 DNA reads as TGTGCCAGCAGCCAAATGTTCCGGGACCCTTCCTACGAGCAGTACTTC.

This clonotype was detected ten times or more. This chain connects TRBV6-2 or TRBV6-3 to TRBJ2-7; 7 bases agree with TRBD1. The CDR3 is made up of 17 amino acids. The J segment lost 4 bases and the V segment lost 0 bases, leaving 12 bases of the junction unmatched. Germline V gene sequence: CDR1 MNHEY, CDR2 SVGEGT. The CDR3 region has the DNA TGTGCCAGCAGTTACTCGACCCAGGGGGACCCAATTTACGAGCAGTACTTC. Translating it yields CASSYSTQGDPIYEQYF.

There are many counts of this clonotype. The chain recombines TRBV19 with TRBJ1-2; tentatively, D is TRBD1 (5 bases). Germline CDR1 and CDR2: LNHDA and SQIVND (reference sequence). V lost 3 bases to trimming and J lost 0 bases, with 8 bases between them. There are 14 residues in the CDR3. CDR3: CASSIGGANYGYTF. The DNA of the CDR3 is TGTGCCAGTAGTATCGGGGGTGCTAACTATGGCTACACCTTC.

This clonotype appeared many times. The J gene is TRBJ2-3, the V gene TRBV28; 9 bases agree with TRBD2. From germline, CDR1 is MDHEN and CDR2 SYDVKM. This CDR3 spans 16 amino acids. Trimming took 6 bases from V and 0 from J; bases not matched to a gene: 7. The CDR3 DNA sequence: TGTGCCAGCAGCCCTCTAGCGGGATCTAGCACAGATACGCAGTATTTT. Its translation is CASSPLAGSSTDTQYF.

This clonotype was seen a few times. This chain connects TRBV20-1 to TRBJ2-2; the D gene is possibly TRBD2 (5 bases). Trimming removed 2 bases from V and 1 base from J, with 8 bases in between. The CDR3 is 14 residues long. Germline V lookup: CDR1 DFQATT, CDR2 SNEGSKA (reference sequence). CDR3 in DNA: TGCAGTGCTAGAACGGGAAGGAACACCGGGGAGCTGTTTTTT. Translating it yields CSARTGRNTGELFF.

This clonotype was counted ten times or more. This chain links TRBV10-3 with TRBJ2-5; D not resolved. Germline V gene sequence: CDR1 ENHRY, CDR2 SYGVKD. CDR3 size: 12 residues. Trimming shortened V by 6 bases and J by 4 bases, and 9 bases separated the two germline ends. The CDR3 DNA reads TGTGCCATCAGAGAGCATGGAGAGACCCAGTACTTC. It translates to CAIREHGETQYF.

This clonotype was found many times. The V and J genes are TRBV3-1 and TRBJ1-1; no reliable D call. Germline CDR1 is LGHDT and CDR2 is YNNKEL (reference sequence). The CDR3 covers 14 residues. Trimming took off 0 bases at V and 1 base at J, with 6 bases between the two ends. Here the CDR3 reads CASSQDSGNTEAFF. The DNA of the CDR3 is TGTGCCAGCAGCCAAGATTCGGGGAACACTGAAGCTTTCTTT.

Many counts were recorded for this clonotype. The chain joins TRBV14 to TRBJ1-3, with D unresolved. The CDR3 is 15 amino acids. The germline gives CDR1 SGHDN, CDR2 FVKESK. Trimming took off 4 bases at V and 0 bases at J, with 10 bases between the two ends. The CDR3 is CASSRRGSSGNTIYF. The CDR3 bases are TGTGCCAGCAGCCGCAGAGGAAGCTCTGGAAACACCATATATTTT.

This clonotype was observed many times. The gene calls are TRBV12-3 or TRBV12-4 and TRBJ1-1; D call uncertain. The ends were cut back, 0 bases at V and 3 bases at J, with 11 bases in the middle. This CDR3 comprises 15 residues. The CDR3 loop is CASSLAGIVDTEAFF. The CDR3 DNA reads TGTGCCAGCAGTTTAGCCGGTATCGTAGACACTGAAGCTTTCTTT.